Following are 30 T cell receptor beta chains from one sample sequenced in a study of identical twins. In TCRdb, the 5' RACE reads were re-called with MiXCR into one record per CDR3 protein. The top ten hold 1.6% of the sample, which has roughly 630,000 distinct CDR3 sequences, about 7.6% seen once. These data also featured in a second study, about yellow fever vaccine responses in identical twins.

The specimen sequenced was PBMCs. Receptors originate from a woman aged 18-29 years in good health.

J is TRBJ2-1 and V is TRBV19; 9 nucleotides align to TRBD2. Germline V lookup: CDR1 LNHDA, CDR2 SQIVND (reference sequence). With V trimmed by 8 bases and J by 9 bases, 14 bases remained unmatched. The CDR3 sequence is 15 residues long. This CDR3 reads CASDTVPSGISEQFF. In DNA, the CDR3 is TGTGCCAGTGACACCGTACCTAGCGGGATAAGTGAGCAGTTCTTC.

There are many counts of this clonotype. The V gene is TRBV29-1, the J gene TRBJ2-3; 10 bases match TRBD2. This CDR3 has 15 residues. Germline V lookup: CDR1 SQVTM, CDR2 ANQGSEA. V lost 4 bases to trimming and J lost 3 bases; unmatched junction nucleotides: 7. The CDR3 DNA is TGCAGCGTTGGGGCGACTAGCGGGTCGACAGATACGCAGTATTTT. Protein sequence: CSVGATSGSTDTQYF.

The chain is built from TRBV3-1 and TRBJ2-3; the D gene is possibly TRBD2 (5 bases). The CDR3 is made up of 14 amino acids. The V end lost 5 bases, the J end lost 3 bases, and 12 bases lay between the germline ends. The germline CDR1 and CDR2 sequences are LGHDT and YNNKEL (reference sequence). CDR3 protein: CASSDGLGTDTQYF. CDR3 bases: TGTGCCAGCAGCGACGGACTGGGGACAGATACGCAGTATTTT.

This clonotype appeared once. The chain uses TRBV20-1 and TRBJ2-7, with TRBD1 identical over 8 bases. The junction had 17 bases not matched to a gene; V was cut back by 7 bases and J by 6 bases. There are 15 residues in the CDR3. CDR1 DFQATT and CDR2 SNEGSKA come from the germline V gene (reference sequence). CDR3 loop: CSVYGPTGGIGEQYF. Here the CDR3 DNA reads TGCAGTGTGTATGGCCCAACAGGGGGTATCGGCGAGCAGTACTTC.

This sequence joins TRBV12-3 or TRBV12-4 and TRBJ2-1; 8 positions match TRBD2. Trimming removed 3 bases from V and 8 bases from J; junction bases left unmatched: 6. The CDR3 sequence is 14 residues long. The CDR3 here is CASSFRGGRDEQFF. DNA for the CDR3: TGTGCCAGCAGTTTTCGCGGGGGGCGGGATGAGCAGTTCTTC.

For the CDR3, the DNA is TGTGCCAGCAGCCAAATGGTCGGCGGACAAGAGACCCAGTACTTC. Translated: CASSQMVGGQETQYF. The chain links TRBV11-2 to TRBJ2-5, with D unresolved. The V gene lost 5 bases and the J gene lost 2 bases, with 15 bases spanning the gap. This CDR3 region has 15 residues. The germline V gene has CDR1 SGHAT and CDR2 FQNNGV.

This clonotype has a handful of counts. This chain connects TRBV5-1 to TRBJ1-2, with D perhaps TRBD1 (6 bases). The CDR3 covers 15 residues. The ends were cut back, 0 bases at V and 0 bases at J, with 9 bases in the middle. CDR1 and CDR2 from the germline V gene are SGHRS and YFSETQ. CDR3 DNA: TGCGCCAGCAGCTTGGGGGGGACAACTAACTATGGCTACACCTTC. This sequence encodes CASSLGGTTNYGYTF.

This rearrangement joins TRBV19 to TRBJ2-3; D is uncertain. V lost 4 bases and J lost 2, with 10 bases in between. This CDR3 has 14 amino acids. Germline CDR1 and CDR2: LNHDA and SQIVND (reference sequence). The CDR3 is CASSTRVATDTQYF. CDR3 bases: TGTGCCAGTAGTACCCGAGTAGCCACAGATACGCAGTATTTT.

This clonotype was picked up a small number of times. The CDR3 spells CASSREGTVARETQYF. DNA of the CDR3: TGTGCCAGCAGCCGCGAGGGGACAGTGGCCCGGGAGACCCAGTACTTC. The chain joins TRBV11-2 to TRBJ2-5; 7 positions agree with TRBD1. The CDR3 is 16 residues long. The V gene's germline CDR1 is SGHAT and CDR2 FQNNGV. V shed 5 bases, J shed 5 bases, and the junction held 14 bases outside the gene matches.

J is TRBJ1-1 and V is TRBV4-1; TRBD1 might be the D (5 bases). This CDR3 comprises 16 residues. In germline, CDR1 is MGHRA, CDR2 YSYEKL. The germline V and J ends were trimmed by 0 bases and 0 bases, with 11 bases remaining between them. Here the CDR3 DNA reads TGCGCCAGCAGCCAAGACGGGGCCAGCATGAACACTGAAGCTTTCTTT. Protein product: CASSQDGASMNTEAFF.

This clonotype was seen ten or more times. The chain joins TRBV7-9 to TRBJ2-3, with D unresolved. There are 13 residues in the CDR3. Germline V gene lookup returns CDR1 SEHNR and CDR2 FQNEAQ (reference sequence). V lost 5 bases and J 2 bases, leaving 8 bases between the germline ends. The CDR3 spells CASSDVITDTQYF. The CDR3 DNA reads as TGTGCCAGCAGCGACGTCATCACAGATACGCAGTATTTT.

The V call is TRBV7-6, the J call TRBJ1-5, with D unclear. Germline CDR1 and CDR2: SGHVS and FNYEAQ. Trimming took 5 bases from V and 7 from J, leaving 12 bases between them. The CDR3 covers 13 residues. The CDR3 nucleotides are TGTGCCAGCAGCGAAGTGGTGGGCCAGCCCCAGCATTTT. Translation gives CASSEVVGQPQHF.

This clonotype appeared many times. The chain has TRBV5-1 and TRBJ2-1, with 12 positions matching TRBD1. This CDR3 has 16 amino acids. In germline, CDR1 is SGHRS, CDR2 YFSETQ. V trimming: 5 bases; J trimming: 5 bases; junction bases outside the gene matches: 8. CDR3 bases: TGCGCCAGCAGATACGGGACAGGGGGCATGAACAATGAGCAGTTCTTC. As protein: CASRYGTGGMNNEQFF.

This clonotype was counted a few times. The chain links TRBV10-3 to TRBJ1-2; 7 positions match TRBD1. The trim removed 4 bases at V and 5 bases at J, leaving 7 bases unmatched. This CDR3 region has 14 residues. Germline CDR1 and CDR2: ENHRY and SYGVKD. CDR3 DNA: TGTGCCATCAGTGGGACGGGACAGCAGTATGGCTACACCTTC. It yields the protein CAISGTGQQYGYTF.

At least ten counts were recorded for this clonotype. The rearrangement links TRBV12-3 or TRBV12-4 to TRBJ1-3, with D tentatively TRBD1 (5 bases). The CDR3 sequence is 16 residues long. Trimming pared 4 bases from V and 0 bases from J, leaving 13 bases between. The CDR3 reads CASSSLRRDSGNTIYF. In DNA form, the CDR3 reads TGTGCCAGCAGTTCCCTCCGCAGGGACTCTGGAAACACCATATATTTT.

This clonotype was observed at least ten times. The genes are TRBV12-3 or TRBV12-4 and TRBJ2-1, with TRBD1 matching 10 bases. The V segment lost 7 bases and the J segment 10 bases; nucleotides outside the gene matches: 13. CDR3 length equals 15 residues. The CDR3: CASIPLGTGADEQFF. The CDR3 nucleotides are TGTGCCAGCATTCCCTTGGGGACAGGGGCGGACGAGCAGTTCTTC.

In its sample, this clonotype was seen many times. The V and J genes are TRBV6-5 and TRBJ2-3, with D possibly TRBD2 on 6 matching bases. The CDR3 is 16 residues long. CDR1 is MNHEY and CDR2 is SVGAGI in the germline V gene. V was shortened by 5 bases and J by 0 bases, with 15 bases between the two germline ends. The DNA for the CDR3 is TGTGCCAGCAGTATGCTCGGCGCGGGGAGCACAGATACGCAGTATTTT. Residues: CASSMLGAGSTDTQYF.

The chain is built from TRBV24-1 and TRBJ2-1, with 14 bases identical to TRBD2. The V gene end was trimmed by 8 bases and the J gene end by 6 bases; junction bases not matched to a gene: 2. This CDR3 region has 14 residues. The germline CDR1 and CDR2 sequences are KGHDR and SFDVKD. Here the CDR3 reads CATTGTSGSNEQFF. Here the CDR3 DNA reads TGTGCCACCACCGGGACTAGCGGGAGCAATGAGCAGTTCTTC.

This CDR3 reads CASSAGRSSYEQYV. The CDR3 DNA follows: TGTGCCAGCAGTGCTGGACGGAGCTCCTACGAGCAGTACGTC. This chain joins TRBV2 and TRBJ2-7; D remains unclear. Germline lookup yields CDR1 SNHLY and CDR2 FYNNEI. The V and J ends lost 4 bases and 0 bases respectively, with 10 bases between them. This CDR3 contains 14 residues.

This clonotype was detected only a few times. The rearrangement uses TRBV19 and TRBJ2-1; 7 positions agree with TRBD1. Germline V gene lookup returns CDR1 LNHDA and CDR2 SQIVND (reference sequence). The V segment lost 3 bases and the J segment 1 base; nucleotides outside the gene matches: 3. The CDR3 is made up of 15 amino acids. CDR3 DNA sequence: TGTGCCAGTAGTATTGAACAGGGGTCCTACAATGAGCAGTTCTTC. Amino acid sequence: CASSIEQGSYNEQFF.

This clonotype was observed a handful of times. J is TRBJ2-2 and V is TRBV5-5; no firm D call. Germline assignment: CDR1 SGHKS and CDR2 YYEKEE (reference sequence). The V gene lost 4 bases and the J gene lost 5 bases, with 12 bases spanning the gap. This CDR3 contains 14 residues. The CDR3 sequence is CASSTKPGTGELFF. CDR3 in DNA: TGTGCCAGCAGCACAAAACCCGGGACCGGGGAGCTGTTTTTT.

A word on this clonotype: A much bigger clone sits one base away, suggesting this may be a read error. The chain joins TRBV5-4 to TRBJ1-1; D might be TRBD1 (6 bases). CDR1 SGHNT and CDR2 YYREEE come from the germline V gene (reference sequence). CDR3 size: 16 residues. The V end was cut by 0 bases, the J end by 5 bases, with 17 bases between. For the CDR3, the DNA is TGTGCCAGCAGCTTGGGTGCGGGACACCCCAAGACTGAAGCTTTCTTT. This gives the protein CASSLGAGHPKTEAFF.

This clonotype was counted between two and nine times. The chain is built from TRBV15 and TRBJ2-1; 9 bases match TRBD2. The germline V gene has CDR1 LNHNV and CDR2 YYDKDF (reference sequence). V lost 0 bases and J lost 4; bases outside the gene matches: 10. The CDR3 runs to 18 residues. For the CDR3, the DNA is TGTGCCACCAGCAGAGAGCCCCACATAGCGGGGGTTTACAATGAGCAGTTCTTC. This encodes CATSREPHIAGVYNEQFF.

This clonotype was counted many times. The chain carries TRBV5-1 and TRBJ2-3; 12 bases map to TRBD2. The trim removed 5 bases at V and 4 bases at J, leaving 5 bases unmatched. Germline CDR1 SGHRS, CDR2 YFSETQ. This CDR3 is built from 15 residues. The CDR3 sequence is CASRPSGGGPDTQYF. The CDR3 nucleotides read TGCGCCAGCAGACCTAGCGGGGGGGGTCCAGATACGCAGTATTTT.

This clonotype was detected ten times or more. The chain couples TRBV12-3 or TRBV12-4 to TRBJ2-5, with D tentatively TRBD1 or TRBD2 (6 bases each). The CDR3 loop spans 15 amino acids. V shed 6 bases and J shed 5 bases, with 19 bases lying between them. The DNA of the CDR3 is TGTGCCAGCAGCCCCGGACTGGGGGGCGGGGAGACCCAGTACTTC. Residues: CASSPGLGGGETQYF.

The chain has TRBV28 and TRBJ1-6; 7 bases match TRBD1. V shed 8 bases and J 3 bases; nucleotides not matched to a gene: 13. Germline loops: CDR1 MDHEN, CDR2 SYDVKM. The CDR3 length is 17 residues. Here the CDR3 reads CASRDRSTTIYNSPLHF. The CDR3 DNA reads TGTGCCAGCCGGGACAGATCAACGACAATCTATAATTCACCCCTCCACTTT.

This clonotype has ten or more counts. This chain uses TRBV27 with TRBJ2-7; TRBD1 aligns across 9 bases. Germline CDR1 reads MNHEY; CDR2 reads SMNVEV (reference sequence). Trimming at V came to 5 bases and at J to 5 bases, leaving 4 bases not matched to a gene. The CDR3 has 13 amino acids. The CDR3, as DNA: TGTGCCAGCAGTGGACAGGGGCTCCACGAGCAGTACTTC. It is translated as CASSGQGLHEQYF.

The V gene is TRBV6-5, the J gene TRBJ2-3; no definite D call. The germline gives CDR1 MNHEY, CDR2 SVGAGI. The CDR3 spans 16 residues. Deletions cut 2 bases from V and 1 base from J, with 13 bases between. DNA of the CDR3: TGTGCCAGCAGTTACGTCTACCCCTTTGGCACAGATACGCAGTATTTT. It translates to CASSYVYPFGTDTQYF.

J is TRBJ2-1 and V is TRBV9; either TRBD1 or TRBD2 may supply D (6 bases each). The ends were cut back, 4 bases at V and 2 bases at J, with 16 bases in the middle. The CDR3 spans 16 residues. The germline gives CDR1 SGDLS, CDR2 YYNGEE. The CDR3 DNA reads TGTGCCAGCAGCCTGGGGGGCAGCTCTCCCTACAATGAGCAGTTCTTC. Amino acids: CASSLGGSSPYNEQFF.

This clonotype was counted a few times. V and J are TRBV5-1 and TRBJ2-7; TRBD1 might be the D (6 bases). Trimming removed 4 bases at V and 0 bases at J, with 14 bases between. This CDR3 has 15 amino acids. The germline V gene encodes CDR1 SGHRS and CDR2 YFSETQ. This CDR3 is CASSLDRGTSYEQYF. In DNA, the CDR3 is TGCGCCAGCAGCCTCGATAGGGGGACCTCCTACGAGCAGTACTTC.